Reported below is one T cell receptor (beta chain). Its antigen is as yet unknown. The sample is drawn from a study of T-cell reconstitution after alpha-beta-depleted transplantation in children. It was with unique molecular identifiers that the TCRbeta library was prepared. TCRdb recomputed calls from the PCR reads with MiXCR, one row per CDR3 protein. The sample gives 580,000 or so distinct CDR3 sequences, 23% of which show up once; 11% to 15% is in the top ten. The CDR3 sequence is 13 residues long. V was pared by 1 base and J by 4 bases, with 11 bases between. Germline-derived CDR1 and CDR2 are DFQATT and SNEGSKA (reference sequence). Whole-study findings and limits: About two months after transplant, alpha-beta T cells reportedly came from several hundred expanded graft clones. The high TCRbeta diversity at day 60 in some patients came from surviving recipient T cells and thymic progenitors. Newly made T cells mostly supplied T-cell counts and diversity one year after transplant.

The rearrangement joins TRBV20-1 to TRBJ2-7; D may be TRBD1 (5 bases). This specimen was PBMCs, mostly from graft donor cells, taken 360 days after TCRalphabeta/CD19-depleted stem cell transplant. This TCR derives from a boy under two years old who had a stem cell transplant for acute myeloid leukemia, so the T cells may come from the graft donor. In DNA, the CDR3 is TGCAGTGCTAGAGTCGACAGCGATTACGAGCAGTACGTC. Protein: CSARVDSDYEQYV.